This T cell receptor beta chain was profiled in a study of OX40 agonist ivuxolimab in advanced cancers. Study context: An anti-OX40 (CD134) antibody with agonistic activity, ivuxolimab, was administered to patients.

Broader study findings: At 0.1-3.0 mg/kg, partial responders had clonal expansion among the lowest observed.

For this clone: Its antigen is still unknown.

CDR3 length equals 13 residues. Germline CDR1 is MGHRA and CDR2 is YSYEKL. With 1 base removed from V and 2 bases from J, the gap between germline ends came to 4 bases. Profiling relied on immunoSEQ multiplex PCR, and the TCRdb table lists in-frame clones only, not all of them. Of 70,000 to 95,000 clones in the sample, about 89% are singletons; the top ten hold approximately 13%. The specimen comprised CD4+ or CD8+ T cells sorted from blood, sampled in a trial of the OX40 agonist ivuxolimab. This sequence joins TRBV4-1 and TRBJ2-3; no clear D. The sequence derives from an adult with an advanced solid tumor such as melanoma, head and neck, liver or kidney cancer. The CDR3 sequence is CASSQVATDTQYF. The CDR3 DNA is TGCGCCAGCAGCCAAGTCGCCACAGATACGCAGTATTTT.